This TCR beta chain is from a study of blood T cell repertoires in COVID-19. Study-level background: Samples came from the United States, Italy and Spain, spanning acute and convalescent COVID-19.

Sequencing was performed with immunoSEQ multiplex PCR; in TCRdb, only in-frame clones are kept and a portion is missing. In the table there are roughly 290,000 clones, around 89% of which are singletons. This sequence originates from a woman aged 60-75 years with acute or convalescent COVID-19. The sequencing sample was made of peripheral blood.

The CDR3 region is CSAIEPGKPDTQYF. The CDR3 DNA reads TGCAGTGCTATTGAGCCGGGGAAGCCAGATACGCAGTATTTT. The rearrangement uses TRBV20-1 and TRBJ2-3; D possibly corresponds to TRBD2 (5 bases). The CDR3 loop spans 14 amino acids. V lost 4 bases and J lost 4, with 15 bases in between. From germline, CDR1 is DFQATT and CDR2 SNEGSKA (reference sequence).